The present T cell receptor (beta chain) was sequenced within a study of beta chain features in type 1 diabetes. Expressed TCRB transcripts were sequenced, since all the RNA that had been isolated was reverse transcribed. Sequencing used immunoSEQ multiplex PCR; TCRdb keeps in-frame clones, though not all of them. The repertoire holds some 410,000 clones, with 11% as singletons. V lost 7 bases to trimming and J lost 1 base; unmatched junction nucleotides: 9. This CDR3 is 15 amino acids long. Germline V CDR1 and CDR2: MGHDK, SYGVNS. The sequenced sample was naive CD4+ T cells from blood. The chain has TRBV25-1 and TRBJ2-7, with 8 bases that match TRBD1. This receptor was taken from a woman between 18 and 29 years old in good health. For the CDR3, the DNA is TGTGCCAGCAACAGAAGACAGGGGTGGTCCTACGAGCAGTACTTC. Protein sequence: CASNRRQGWSYEQYF.